This T cell receptor (beta chain) was documented in a study of identical twins. A remark on this clonotype: Its antigen is undetermined.

The germline gives CDR1 DFQATT, CDR2 SNEGSKA (reference sequence). The CDR3 has 17 amino acids. Trimming took 5 bases from V and 8 from J, leaving 27 bases between them. General study points: Alpha sequences that were out-of-frame and twin-shared showed an excess of low generation probability.

TCRdb redid the calling of the 5' RACE reads with MiXCR, one entry per CDR3 protein. Found here are approximately 500,000 distinct CDR3 sequences, 20% to 25% of them singletons; the top ten hold about 2.7%. These data were also reused for a study on T cells expressing NK-cell markers. From that second work: Of the CD8+ T cell pool in more than 5 donors, about 1.0-7.0% was accounted for by dominant NKG2C+ clonotypes. For four donors, these clonotypes were likewise the leading ones in the CD3+CD56-NKG2C+ fraction.

The rearrangement joins TRBV20-1 to TRBJ2-2; TRBD2 is a possible D gene (6 bases). Material for sequencing was CD4+ T cells sorted from blood. This receptor was obtained from a woman between 18 and 29 years old in good health. CDR3 region: CSALPLGGPEAAGELFF. CDR3 DNA sequence: TGCAGTGCTTTACCCCTAGGAGGGCCTGAAGCGGCTGGGGAGCTGTTTTTT.